This is a list of T cell receptor beta chains from one sample in a study of shared clonotypes between healthy human individuals. Assay: immunoSEQ multiplex PCR; the TCRdb copy retains only in-frame clones and omits some. The repertoire consists of 2 million to 3 million clones, with over 85% occurring once and the leading ten covering approximately 0.36%. The sample was naive CD4+ T cells from PBMCs. These TCRs come from a man aged 18-30 years in good health. Some clones in this sample may be carry-over from other donors' samples. CDR3s include the opening cysteine and the closing phenylalanine or tryptophan. Each record gives: clone size, D gene, J gene, V gene, CDR3 protein, CDR3 DNA. A D gene is named only where the DNA matches it firmly. The listing skips clone size in some rows; elsewhere it reads once, few, many or a size class.

clone size: .; D gene: .; J gene: TRBJ2-5; V gene: TRBV6-1; CDR3 protein: CASSRAKIGETQYF; CDR3 DNA: TGTGCCAGTTCGAGGGCCAAGATAGGAGAGACCCAGTACTTC
clone size: .; D gene: TRBD1; J gene: TRBJ2-7; V gene: TRBV18; CDR3 protein: CASSPDRDPYEQYF; CDR3 DNA: TGTGCCAGCTCGCCGGACAGGGACCCTTACGAGCAGTACTTC
clone size: .; D gene: .; J gene: TRBJ2-5; V gene: TRBV28; CDR3 protein: CASRSGISETQYF; CDR3 DNA: TGTGCCAGCAGGTCGGGAATATCAGAGACCCAGTACTTC
clone size: .; D gene: .; J gene: TRBJ1-2; V gene: TRBV28; CDR3 protein: CASSSPGGYTF; CDR3 DNA: TGTGCCAGCAGTTCTCCGGGTGGCTACACCTTC
clone size: .; D gene: TRBD2; J gene: TRBJ2-7; V gene: TRBV4-2; CDR3 protein: CASSRKTSGAPYEQYF; CDR3 DNA: TGTGCCAGCAGCCGAAAGACTAGCGGGGCACCCTACGAGCAGTACTTC
clone size: .; D gene: .; J gene: TRBJ1-1; V gene: TRBV19; CDR3 protein: CATEDGAGPVEAFF; CDR3 DNA: TGTGCCACCGAGGACGGAGCTGGGCCCGTAGAAGCTTTCTTT
clone size: .; D gene: TRBD2; J gene: TRBJ2-7; V gene: TRBV6-5; CDR3 protein: CASSYAGTSYSYEQYF; CDR3 DNA: TGTGCCAGCAGTTACGCGGGGACTAGCTATTCCTACGAGCAGTACTTC
clone size: .; D gene: TRBD1; J gene: TRBJ1-5; V gene: TRBV19; CDR3 protein: CASSGDRTGGRQPQHF; CDR3 DNA: TGTGCCAGTAGTGGGGATCGGACAGGCGGCCGTCAGCCCCAGCATTTT
clone size: .; D gene: TRBD1; J gene: TRBJ2-3; V gene: TRBV25-1; CDR3 protein: CASSADRGGTDTQYF; CDR3 DNA: TGTGCCAGCAGTGCAGACAGGGGGGGCACAGATACGCAGTATTTT
clone size: .; D gene: .; J gene: TRBJ2-7; V gene: TRBV14; CDR3 protein: CASSQGRWVGDEQYF; CDR3 DNA: TGTGCCAGCAGCCAAGGTCGCTGGGTCGGTGACGAGCAGTACTTC
clone size: .; D gene: .; J gene: TRBJ2-6; V gene: TRBV9; CDR3 protein: CASSVAGTSSGANVLTF; CDR3 DNA: TGTGCCAGCAGCGTAGCGGGAACCAGCTCTGGGGCCAACGTCCTGACTTTC
clone size: .; D gene: TRBD2; J gene: TRBJ2-1; V gene: TRBV29-1; CDR3 protein: CSVAGLAGYNEQFF; CDR3 DNA: TGCAGCGTTGCCGGACTAGCGGGATACAATGAGCAGTTCTTC
clone size: .; D gene: .; J gene: TRBJ1-2; V gene: TRBV5-1; CDR3 protein: CASGPSDSPNYGYTF; CDR3 DNA: TGCGCCAGCGGACCTTCGGACAGCCCTAACTATGGCTACACCTTC
clone size: few; D gene: .; J gene: TRBJ1-2; V gene: TRBV6-1; CDR3 protein: CASSEVGGNYGYTF; CDR3 DNA: TGTGCCAGCAGTGAAGTCGGCGGAAACTATGGCTACACCTTC
clone size: .; D gene: .; J gene: TRBJ2-1; V gene: TRBV5-1; CDR3 protein: CASSLWESSYNEQFF; CDR3 DNA: TGCGCCAGCAGTCTGTGGGAGAGCTCCTACAATGAGCAGTTCTTC
clone size: .; D gene: TRBD2; J gene: TRBJ2-2; V gene: TRBV28; CDR3 protein: CASRLAGVTGELFF; CDR3 DNA: TGTGCCAGCAGACTAGCGGGAGTCACCGGGGAGCTGTTTTTT
clone size: .; D gene: TRBD2; J gene: TRBJ2-3; V gene: TRBV7-3; CDR3 protein: CASSNRGVGADTQYF; CDR3 DNA: TGTGCCAGCAGCAACCGGGGGGTAGGCGCAGATACGCAGTATTTT
clone size: .; D gene: TRBD1; J gene: TRBJ2-7; V gene: TRBV10-1; CDR3 protein: CASSPGQGYFEQYF; CDR3 DNA: TGCGCCAGCTCCCCTGGACAGGGCTACTTCGAGCAGTACTTC
clone size: .; D gene: .; J gene: TRBJ1-4; V gene: TRBV5-5; CDR3 protein: CASSLAGYGEKLFF; CDR3 DNA: TGTGCCAGCAGCTTGGCGGGATATGGGGAAAAACTGTTTTTT
clone size: .; D gene: TRBD1; J gene: TRBJ2-2; V gene: TRBV6-5; CDR3 protein: CASRGQGAGELFF; CDR3 DNA: TGTGCCAGCAGGGGACAGGGTGCCGGGGAGCTGTTTTTT
clone size: .; D gene: .; J gene: TRBJ2-5; V gene: TRBV5-1; CDR3 protein: CASSEGLGGRETQYF; CDR3 DNA: TGCGCCAGCAGCGAAGGACTGGGCGGTCGGGAGACCCAGTACTTC
clone size: .; D gene: TRBD1; J gene: TRBJ2-5; V gene: TRBV11-3; CDR3 protein: CASSPGTGGFQETQYF; CDR3 DNA: TGTGCCAGCAGCCCTGGGACAGGAGGGTTCCAAGAGACCCAGTACTTC
clone size: .; D gene: .; J gene: TRBJ2-1; V gene: TRBV19; CDR3 protein: CASSIGDSTYNEQFF; CDR3 DNA: TGTGCCAGTAGTATAGGTGACAGTACCTACAATGAGCAGTTCTTC
clone size: few; D gene: TRBD1; J gene: TRBJ2-7; V gene: TRBV18; CDR3 protein: CASSPGTGQAYEQYF; CDR3 DNA: TGTGCCAGCTCACCCGGGACAGGGCAAGCCTACGAGCAGTACTTC
clone size: once; D gene: .; J gene: TRBJ1-4; V gene: TRBV27; CDR3 protein: CASSLYPPTRQASNEKLFF; CDR3 DNA: TGTGCCAGCAGTTTATATCCCCCGACTAGACAGGCCTCTAATGAAAAACTGTTTTTT
clone size: .; D gene: .; J gene: TRBJ2-7; V gene: TRBV7-9; CDR3 protein: CASSRGPLGLYEQYF; CDR3 DNA: TGTGCCAGCAGCCGGGGCCCCCTTGGGCTGTACGAGCAGTACTTC
clone size: .; D gene: TRBD2; J gene: TRBJ2-2; V gene: TRBV7-8; CDR3 protein: CASSLREGSNTGELFF; CDR3 DNA: TGTGCCAGCAGCCTCCGGGAGGGCTCGAACACCGGGGAGCTGTTTTTT
clone size: .; D gene: TRBD2; J gene: TRBJ2-5; V gene: TRBV2; CDR3 protein: CASSGGLAGAQETQYF; CDR3 DNA: TGTGCCAGCAGTGGGGGACTAGCGGGAGCCCAAGAGACCCAGTACTTC
clone size: .; D gene: .; J gene: TRBJ2-5; V gene: TRBV11-1; CDR3 protein: CASSFFSSSIRSETQYF; CDR3 DNA: TGTGCCAGCAGCTTTTTCTCTAGTAGTATTCGTTCCGAGACCCAGTACTTC
clone size: .; D gene: TRBD1; J gene: TRBJ1-4; V gene: TRBV19; CDR3 protein: CASSTTGDRGTEKLFF; CDR3 DNA: TGTGCCAGTAGTACCACAGGGGACAGGGGGACTGAAAAACTGTTTTTT
clone size: .; D gene: .; J gene: TRBJ1-3; V gene: TRBV19; CDR3 protein: CASRTTGTGNTIYF; CDR3 DNA: TGTGCCAGTAGGACTACAGGGACTGGAAACACCATATATTTT
clone size: .; D gene: .; J gene: TRBJ2-7; V gene: TRBV28; CDR3 protein: CASSRITQREEQYF; CDR3 DNA: TGTGCCAGCAGCAGGATCACCCAACGGGAGGAGCAGTACTTC
clone size: .; D gene: TRBD2; J gene: TRBJ2-1; V gene: TRBV5-5; CDR3 protein: CASSSLAGGYNEQFF; CDR3 DNA: TGTGCCAGCAGCTCACTAGCGGGAGGGTACAATGAGCAGTTCTTC